This T cell receptor (beta chain) was obtained from a study of blood T cells in healthy people across ages. Findings of the study overall: The recorded TCR beta diversity per million T cells decreased in a roughly linear manner with age. It was held that diversity estimates obtained from one million T cells represented underestimates.

A single count supports this clonotype. Its specificity is not known. A minimum of 5.5 micrograms of total RNA was extracted per sample. The CDR3 is 16 residues long. Trimming left V 5 bases short and J 0 bases short, with 16 bases between. Per the germline V gene, CDR1 is SGHRS and CDR2 is YFSETQ. For the second PCR, which ran for 7 to 11 cycles, a sample-barcoded 5' primer and a J-beta primer mix were used. MiXCR, applied by TCRdb to the 5' RACE reads, yields one record per CDR3 protein. The table includes approximately 790,000 distinct CDR3 sequences, around two thirds detected once. The sequenced sample consisted of blood. The rearrangement joins TRBV5-1 to TRBJ2-3, with D possibly matching TRBD1 (6 bases). The sequence was obtained from a man aged 25 to 45 in good health. The CDR3 DNA is TGCGCCAGCAGGTCCAGGACAGTCGTTAGCACAGATACGCAGTATTTT. Protein: CASRSRTVVSTDTQYF.